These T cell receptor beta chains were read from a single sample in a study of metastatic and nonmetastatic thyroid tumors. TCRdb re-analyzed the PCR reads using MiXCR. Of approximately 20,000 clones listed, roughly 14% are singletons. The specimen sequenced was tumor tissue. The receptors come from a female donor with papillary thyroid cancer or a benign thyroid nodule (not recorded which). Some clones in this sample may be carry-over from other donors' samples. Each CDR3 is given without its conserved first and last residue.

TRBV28 ASLVLPGGRGYT
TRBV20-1 SAARTSGGRYYEQY
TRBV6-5 ASIYSGGASPQH
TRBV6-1 ASSPCWRYEQY
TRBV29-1 SVEVGGAETQY
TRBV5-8 ASSSGTGNSPLH
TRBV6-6 ASSYGTGAFGYT
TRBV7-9 ASSLNRRGASYNEQF
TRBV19 ASKPGQGGDTQY
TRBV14 ASSQYLAGRQETQY
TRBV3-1 ASSQGWFALEQL
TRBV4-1 ASSLGQQETQY
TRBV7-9 ASSLVREPYEQY
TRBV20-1 SARTSVGTYTQY
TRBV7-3 ASSAEAAGALDTQY
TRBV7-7 ASSKQGAGELF
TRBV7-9 ASSPRTSGTGELF
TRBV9 ASIVGQSVQGSNYGYT
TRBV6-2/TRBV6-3 ASSPRETEAF
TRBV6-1 ASSYPPWSDQPQH
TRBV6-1 ASSEKPGSGANVLT
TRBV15 ATSRDRQNGYT
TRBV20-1 SASNPFSYNEQF
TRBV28 ASNSLPPGARVYEQY
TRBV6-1 ASLPSGAYTDTQY
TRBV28 ASSLLPTEAF
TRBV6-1 ATKEGVRGVSPLH
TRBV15 ATSRDRTGGRGIQY
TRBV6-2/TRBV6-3 ASSYIGRQETQY
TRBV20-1 SARDEIGLAGGWDSYEQY
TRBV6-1 ASSSTDFSSGNTIY
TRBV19 ASSGMSTGGNEKLF
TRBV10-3 AISGLQGAADTQY
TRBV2 ASSTSGGLTNEQF
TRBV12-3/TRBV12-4 ASSPPFDTQY
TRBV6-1 ASSGQEETQY
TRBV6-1 VCTLRAAGGNTIY
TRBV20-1 SASQLGTANTEAF
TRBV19 ASSRGYNEQF
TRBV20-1 SAREQERRKQY
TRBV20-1 SARDPTLTSGGNEQF
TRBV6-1 ASSPLSTDYSNQPQH
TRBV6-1 ASSDFRVLPYEQY
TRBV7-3 ASSRTPNTEAF
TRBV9 ASSGTSGANTGELF
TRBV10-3 AISGDRGYEQY
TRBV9 ASSYGLAGEQETQY
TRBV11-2 ASSFEPTSGRDTGELF
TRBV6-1 ASSPMGPPRATNEKLF
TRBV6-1 ASSAGGADTQY
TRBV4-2 ASSRTSGGAMAGELF
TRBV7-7 ASSLGQGAETQY